The sequence of this T cell receptor beta chain was determined in a study of identical twins. Overall study results and limits: Rather than following the same donors, the conclusions depended on cross-sectional statistical analysis.

In regard to this clonotype: The target antigen is unknown.

CDR3 length: 12 residues. CDR1 and CDR2 (germline): SGDLS, YYNGEE. V gave up 3 bases and J gave up 10 bases, with 11 bases separating them. Unique molecular identifiers were present on the cDNA, and a universal primer site came from template switching. One entry per CDR3 protein results from TCRdb running MiXCR on the 5' RACE reads. This table holds 700,000 or so distinct CDR3 sequences, under 9% found once. The same specimen was also included in a second study, on yellow fever vaccine responses in identical twins. From that report: Vaccine-induced T cell responses in twins were reportedly observed to appear partly convergent, partly personalized.

The chain couples TRBV9 to TRBJ2-1; D is possibly TRBD1 (5 bases). This clonotype was sampled from a woman aged 18-29 years in good health. The sample comprised PBMCs. CDR3 in amino acids: CASSDLGQEQFF. CDR3 bases: TGTGCCAGCAGCGACCTTGGACAAGAGCAGTTCTTC.